The rows below give T cell receptor beta chains drawn from one sample of a study of T-cell reconstitution after alpha-beta-depleted transplantation in children. A single record per CDR3 protein comes from TCRdb applying MiXCR to the PCR reads. Of some 550,000 distinct CDR3 sequences detected, roughly 23% appear once; the ten largest clones hold roughly 13%. The material sequenced was PBMCs, mostly from graft donor cells, taken 360 days after TCRalphabeta/CD19-depleted stem cell transplant. The origin of the receptors is a boy in the first two years of life who had a stem cell transplant for acute myeloid leukemia, so the T cells may come from the graft donor. Both conserved end residues are part of each CDR3. D genes are given only for firm matches. Size tells how often a clone was seen (once, few, many) or the class of an expanded clone, and some rows leave it out.

size	V	J	D	DNA	CDR3
.	TRBV18	TRBJ2-2	TRBD1	TGTGCCAGCTCACCACCGCGAGGGGGACAGTCCGACCCGGACACCGGGGAGCTGTTTTTT	CASSPPRGGQSDPDTGELFF
many	TRBV4-3	TRBJ2-5	.	TGCGCCAGCAGCCAAGATCGAAAGAGGCTCCCATCCCAAGAGACCCAGTACTTC	CASSQDRKRLPSQETQYF
many	TRBV6-5	TRBJ1-1	.	TGTGCCAGCAGTTACGGACAGACTGGAACTGAAGCTTTCTTT	CASSYGQTGTEAFF
.	TRBV12-3/TRBV12-4	TRBJ2-3	TRBD1	TGTGCCAGCAGGCAGACAGGGAAGGGTACAGATACGCAGTATTTT	CASRQTGKGTDTQYF
few	TRBV20-1	TRBJ2-1	.	TGCAGTGCTAGAGATAAGGGGGGTCGCTCCTACAATGAGCAGTTCTTC	CSARDKGGRSYNEQFF
many	TRBV4-3	TRBJ1-4	TRBD1	TGCGCCAGCAGCCGAGGACAGGCCGCGAATGAAAAACTGTTTTTT	CASSRGQAANEKLFF
many	TRBV9	TRBJ2-3	.	TGTGCCAGCAGCGTAGCTCAAGGGTTCACAGATACGCAGTATTTT	CASSVAQGFTDTQYF
few	TRBV20-1	TRBJ2-1	.	TGCAGTGCTAGTTTCCCTAGCCCCCACAATGAGCAGTTCTTC	CSASFPSPHNEQFF
few	TRBV7-8	TRBJ2-3	TRBD1	TGTGCCAGCAGCTTAGCCCCACGGACAGGGGGTAGCACAGATACGCAGTATTTT	CASSLAPRTGGSTDTQYF
many	TRBV12-3/TRBV12-4	TRBJ1-1	.	TGTGCCAGCAGTTTAACGGAGATGAACACTGAAGCTTTCTTT	CASSLTEMNTEAFF
.	TRBV27	TRBJ2-1	TRBD2	TGTGCCAGCACCGGGGGGGGGCGGGAGAGATCTGAGCAGTTCTTC	CASTGGGRERSEQFF
many	TRBV7-9	TRBJ1-2	TRBD1	TGTGCCAGCAGCGCTTTAGGGGGACAGGGTGTTCTGGGCTACACCTTC	CASSALGGQGVLGYTF
many	TRBV12-3/TRBV12-4	TRBJ2-7	.	TGTGCCAGCAGTTTGGACAGCCTCTACGAGCAGTACTTC	CASSLDSLYEQYF
few	TRBV6-5	TRBJ1-2	.	TGTGCCAGCAGTTACTCTGGTCGAAGCTACACCTTC	CASSYSGRSYTF
.	TRBV9	TRBJ2-1	.	TGTGCCAGCAGCGTGACAAGCTCCGGTGATGAGCAGTTCTTC	CASSVTSSGDEQFF
few	TRBV29-1	TRBJ2-4	TRBD1	TGCAGCGTTGAGTGGGCACAGGGGCCCAAAAACATTCAGTACTTC	CSVEWAQGPKNIQYF